This TCR beta chain was obtained from a study of blood T cell repertoires in COVID-19. Study background: Acute and convalescent COVID-19 samples came from the United States, Italy and Spain.

Trimming cost V 11 bases and J 8 bases, with 16 bases left between them. Germline V lookup: CDR1 MDHEN, CDR2 SYDVKM. CDR3 length equals 11 residues. Here immunoSEQ multiplex PCR was the method, and the copy in TCRdb shows in-frame clones only, minus some. The sample records more than 200,000 clones, approximately 90% being singletons. The sequence came from a young man with COVID-19, enrolled during active disease. V gene TRBV28 combines with J gene TRBJ2-7, with D maybe TRBD2 (5 bases). Sequencing input: peripheral blood. The CDR3 bases are TGTGCCGCGGGTTACTGGGGAAAGCAGTACTTC. Protein product: CAAGYWGKQYF.